What follows is one T cell receptor (beta chain) and its context. Its antigen is unidentified. This sample stems from a study of blood T cells in healthy people across ages. Notes on the study in general: Estimated diversity that came from one million T cells was considered an underestimate. Older age went with lower TCR beta diversity per million T cells, in a roughly linear way.

A second PCR of roughly 6 to 12 cycles used a sample-barcoded 5' primer and a J-beta primer mix. Samples each returned at least 3 million CDR3-containing paired-end reads. TCRdb re-called the 5' RACE reads with MiXCR, one entry per CDR3 protein. The table includes roughly 2 million distinct CDR3 sequences, about 50% detected once. This receptor was taken from a woman aged 35 to 49 in good health. Sequencing used blood.

Here the CDR3 reads CASSQDGGLANEKLFF. The CDR3 coding sequence is TGCGCCAGCAGCCAAGATGGGGGGCTCGCTAATGAAAAACTGTTTTTT. The genes are TRBV4-1 and TRBJ1-4, with D perhaps TRBD1 (6 bases). Between the trimmed V and J ends, which lost 0 bases and 3 bases, there was a span of 11 bases. CDR3 size: 16 residues. In germline, CDR1 is MGHRA, CDR2 YSYEKL.